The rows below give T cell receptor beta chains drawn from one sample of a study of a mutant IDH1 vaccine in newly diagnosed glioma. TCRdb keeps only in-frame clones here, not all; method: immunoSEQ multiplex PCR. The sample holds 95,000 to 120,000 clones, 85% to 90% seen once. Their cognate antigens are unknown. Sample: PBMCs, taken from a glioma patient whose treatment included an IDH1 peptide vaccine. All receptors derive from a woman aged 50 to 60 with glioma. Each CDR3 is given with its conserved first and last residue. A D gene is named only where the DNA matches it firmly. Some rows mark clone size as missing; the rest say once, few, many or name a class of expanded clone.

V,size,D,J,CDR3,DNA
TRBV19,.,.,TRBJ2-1,CASSIDGSYSYNEQFF,TGTGCCAGTAGTATAGACGGATCCTACTCCTACAATGAGCAGTTCTTC
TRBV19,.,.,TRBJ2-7,CASSMGNDEQYF,TGTGCCAGTAGTATGGGCAACGACGAGCAGTACTTC
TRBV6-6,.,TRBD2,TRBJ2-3,CASSPSGGTDTQYF,TGTGCCAGCAGTCCCAGCGGGGGCACAGATACGCAGTATTTT
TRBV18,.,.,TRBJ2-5,CASSPQEQRETQYF,TGTGCCAGCTCACCGCAAGAACAAAGGGAGACCCAGTACTTC
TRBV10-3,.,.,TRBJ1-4,CAISDGAVEKLFF,TGTGCCATCTCCGACGGCGCAGTTGAAAAACTGTTTTTT
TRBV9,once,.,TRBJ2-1,CASSVEKGEQFF,TGTGCCAGCAGCGTAGAAAAAGGTGAGCAGTTCTTC
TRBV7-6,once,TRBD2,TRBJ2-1,CASSLKLAGANEQFF,TGTGCCAGCAGCTTAAAACTAGCGGGAGCCAATGAGCAGTTCTTC
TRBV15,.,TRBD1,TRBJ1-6,CATSRAGQGQAPLHF,TGTGCCACCAGCAGAGCCGGACAGGGCCAGGCACCCCTCCACTTT
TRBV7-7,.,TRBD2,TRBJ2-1,CASSSGTRNEQFF,TGTGCTAGCAGCTCCGGGACTAGAAATGAGCAGTTCTTC
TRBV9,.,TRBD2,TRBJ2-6,CASTGGGGSFGANVLTF,TGTGCCAGCACCGGGGGGGGTGGCTCCTTTGGGGCCAACGTCCTGACTTTC
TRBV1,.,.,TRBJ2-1,CTSSQAPSGESSYNEQFF,TGCACCAGCAGCCAAGCCCCTAGCGGCGAGAGCTCCTACAATGAGCAGTTCTTC
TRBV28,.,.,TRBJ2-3,CASRIRSFRADTQYF,TGTGCCAGCAGAATCAGGTCTTTTAGGGCAGATACGCAGTATTTT
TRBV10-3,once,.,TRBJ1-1,CAISPATQGLNTEAFF,TGTGCCATCAGTCCCGCAACTCAGGGGTTGAACACTGAAGCTTTCTTT
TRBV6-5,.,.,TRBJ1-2,CASSQDRGVGYTF,TGTGCCAGCAGTCAGGACAGAGGCGTTGGCTACACCTTC
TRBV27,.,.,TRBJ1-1,CASSLMAENTEAFF,TGTGCCAGCAGTTTAATGGCAGAGAACACTGAAGCTTTCTTT
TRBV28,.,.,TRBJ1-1,CASSQQTTEAFF,TGTGCCAGCAGTCAACAAACAACTGAAGCTTTCTTT
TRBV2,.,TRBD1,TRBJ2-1,CASEFAGQVSYNEQFF,TGTGCCAGCGAATTTGCGGGACAGGTCTCCTACAATGAGCAGTTCTTC
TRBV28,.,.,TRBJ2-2,CASSRRHQARGTGELFF,TGTGCCAGCAGCCGACGTCATCAGGCGCGGGGCACCGGGGAGCTGTTTTTT
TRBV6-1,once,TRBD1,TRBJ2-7,CASSLGQGTREQYF,TGTGCCAGCAGTCTTGGACAGGGAACCCGCGAGCAGTACTTC
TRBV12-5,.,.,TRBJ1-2,CASGLFPQSYYGYTF,TGTGCTAGTGGTTTGTTCCCCCAGAGCTACTATGGCTACACCTTC
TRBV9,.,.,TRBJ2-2,CASSPGAGELFF,TGTGCCAGCAGCCCCGGGGCCGGGGAGCTGTTTTTT
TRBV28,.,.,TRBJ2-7,CASSPDRTEQYF,TGTGCCAGCAGCCCTGACAGGACCGAGCAGTACTTC
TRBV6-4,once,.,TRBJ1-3,CASLGTPSSGNTIYF,TGTGCCAGCCTTGGGACGCCGAGCTCTGGAAACACCATATATTTT
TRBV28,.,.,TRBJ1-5,CASRVTGPRVPQHF,TGTGCCAGCAGGGTAACAGGGCCTAGGGTGCCCCAGCATTTT
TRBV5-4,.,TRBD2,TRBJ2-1,CASSLLAGGSYNEQFF,TGTGCCAGCAGCCTTTTAGCGGGGGGCTCCTACAATGAGCAGTTCTTC
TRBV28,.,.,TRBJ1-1,CASSSYKNTEAFF,TGTGCCAGCAGTTCATACAAGAACACTGAAGCTTTCTTT
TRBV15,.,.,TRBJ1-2,CATRTQGDYGYTF,TGTGCCACCAGGACTCAAGGGGACTATGGCTACACCTTC
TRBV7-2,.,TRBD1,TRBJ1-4,CASKRDRDNEKLFF,TGTGCCAGCAAACGGGACAGGGATAATGAAAAACTGTTTTTT
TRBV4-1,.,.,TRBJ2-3,CASSQAQVGADTQYF,TGCGCCAGCAGCCAAGCACAGGTGGGAGCAGATACGCAGTATTTT
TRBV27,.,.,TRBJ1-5,CASSLSPPTGYNQPQHF,TGTGCCAGCAGTTTATCGCCCCCGACAGGATACAATCAGCCCCAGCATTTT
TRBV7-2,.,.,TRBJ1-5,CASSLEGWRNQPQHF,TGTGCCAGCAGCTTGGAGGGGTGGCGCAATCAGCCCCAGCATTTT
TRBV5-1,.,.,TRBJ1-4,CASSLGQNEKLFF,TGCGCCAGCAGCTTAGGACAGAATGAAAAACTGTTTTTT
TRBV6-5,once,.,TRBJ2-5,CASKMGHETQYF,TGTGCCAGCAAAATGGGACACGAGACCCAGTACTTC